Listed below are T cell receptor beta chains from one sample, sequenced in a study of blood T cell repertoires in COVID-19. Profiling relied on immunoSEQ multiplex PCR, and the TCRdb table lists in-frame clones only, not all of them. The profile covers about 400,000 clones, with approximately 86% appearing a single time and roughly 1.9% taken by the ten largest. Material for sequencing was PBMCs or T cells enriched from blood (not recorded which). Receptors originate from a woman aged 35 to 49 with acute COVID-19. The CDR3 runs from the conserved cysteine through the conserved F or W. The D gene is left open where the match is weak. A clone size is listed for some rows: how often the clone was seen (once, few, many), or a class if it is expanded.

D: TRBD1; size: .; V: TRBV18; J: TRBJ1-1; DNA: TGTGCCAGCTCACCAGATGACAGGGGGCCGGATGAAGCTTTCTTT; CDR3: CASSPDDRGPDEAFF
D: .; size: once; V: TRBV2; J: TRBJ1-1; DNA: TGTGCCGGGAGGTCCGACTGGAACACTGAAGCTTTCTTT; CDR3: CAGRSDWNTEAFF
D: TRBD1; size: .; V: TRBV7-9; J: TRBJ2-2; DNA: TGTGCCAGCAGCCTCTCCGGCAGGGGGCGCATGGGGGAGCTGTTTTTT; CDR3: CASSLSGRGRMGELFF
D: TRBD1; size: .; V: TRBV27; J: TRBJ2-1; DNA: TGTGCCAGCAGGGGGACAGGGGGTTACAATGAGCAGTTCTTC; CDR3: CASRGTGGYNEQFF
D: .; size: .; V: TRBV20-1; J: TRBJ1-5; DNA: TGCAGTGCTAGTGGTCAGATCAATCAGCCCCAGCATTTT; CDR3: CSASGQINQPQHF
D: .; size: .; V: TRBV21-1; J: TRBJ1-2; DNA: TGTGCCAGCAGGTTAGCGTCTGGCTACACCTTC; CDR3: CASRLASGYTF
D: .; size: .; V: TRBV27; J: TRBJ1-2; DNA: TGTGCCAGCAGTTTAATGGGCCTAAGAAGTGGCTACACCTTC; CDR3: CASSLMGLRSGYTF
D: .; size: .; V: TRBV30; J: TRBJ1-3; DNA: TGTGCCAGAGGAGGGTCAAGCGGAAACACCATATATTTT; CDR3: CARGGSSGNTIYF
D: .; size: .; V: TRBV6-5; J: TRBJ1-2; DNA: TGTGCCAGCAGTCCTGGGGCGGGAGGCTACACCTTC; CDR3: CASSPGAGGYTF
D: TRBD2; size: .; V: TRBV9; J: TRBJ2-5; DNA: TGTGCCAGCAGCGTTGGGACTAGCGGTCAAGAGACCCAGTACTTC; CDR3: CASSVGTSGQETQYF
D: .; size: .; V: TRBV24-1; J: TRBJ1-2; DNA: TGTGCCACCAGTGACAGCTATGGCTACACCTTC; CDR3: CATSDSYGYTF
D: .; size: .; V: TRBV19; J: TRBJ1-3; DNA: TGTGCCAGTAGTACCGCCCTCGACTGGGCTGGAAACACCATATATTTT; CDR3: CASSTALDWAGNTIYF
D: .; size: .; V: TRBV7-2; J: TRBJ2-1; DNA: TGTGCCAGCAGCCCCGTAGCGACGCGGGTCTCCTACAATGAGCAGTTCTTC; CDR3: CASSPVATRVSYNEQFF
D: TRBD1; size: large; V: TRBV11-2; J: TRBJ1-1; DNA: TGTGCCAGCAGCTTAGAAGAGACAGGGGGGATCGGGACTGAAGCTTTCTTT; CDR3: CASSLEETGGIGTEAFF
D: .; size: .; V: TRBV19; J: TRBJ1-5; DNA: TGTGCCAGTAGTAAGACGAGACAGAGCAATCAGCCCCAGCATTTT; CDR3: CASSKTRQSNQPQHF
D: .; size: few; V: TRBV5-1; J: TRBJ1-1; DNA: TGCGCCAGCAGCTTGGGTACGGGTGAAGCTTTCTTT; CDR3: CASSLGTGEAFF
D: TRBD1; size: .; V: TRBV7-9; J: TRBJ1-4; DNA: TGTGCCAGCAGCTCGCGGGGACAGTCTAATGAAAAACTGTTTTTT; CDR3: CASSSRGQSNEKLFF
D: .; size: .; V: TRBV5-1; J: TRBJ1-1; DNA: TGCGCCAGCAGCCCGACCGGGACTAGGGAGAAAGCTTTCTTT; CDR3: CASSPTGTREKAFF
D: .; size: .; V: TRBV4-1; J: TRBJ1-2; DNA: TGCGCCAGCAGCCACCCCGACAGGTCTAACTATGGCTACACCTTC; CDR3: CASSHPDRSNYGYTF
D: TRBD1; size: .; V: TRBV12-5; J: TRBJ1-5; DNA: TGTGCTAGTGTTCTTTCTGGACAGGGGTTTCAGCCCCAGCATTTT; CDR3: CASVLSGQGFQPQHF
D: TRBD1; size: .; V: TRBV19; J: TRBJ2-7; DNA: TGTGCCAGTACCCGGACAGGGGGTGATTACGAGCAGTACTTC; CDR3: CASTRTGGDYEQYF
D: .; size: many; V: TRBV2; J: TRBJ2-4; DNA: TGTGCCAGCAGTGATGCGGTCCTCCTAGCCAAAAACATTCAGTACTTC; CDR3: CASSDAVLLAKNIQYF
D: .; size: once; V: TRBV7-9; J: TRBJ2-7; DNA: TGTGCCAGCAGCCCCCTCCCCGAGCAGTACTTC; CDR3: CASSPLPEQYF
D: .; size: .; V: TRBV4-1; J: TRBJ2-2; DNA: TGCGCCAGCAGCCTAGCGAACGGGGAGCTGTTTTTT; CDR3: CASSLANGELFF
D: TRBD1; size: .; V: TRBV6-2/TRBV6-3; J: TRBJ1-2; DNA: TGTGCCAGCAGTCTGGACAGGGCCACCTCGGGCTATGGCTACACCTTC; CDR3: CASSLDRATSGYGYTF
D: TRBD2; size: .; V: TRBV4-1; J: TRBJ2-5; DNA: TGCGCCAGCAGCCAAGATTCGGGACTAGGGGAAGAGACCCAGTACTTC; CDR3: CASSQDSGLGEETQYF
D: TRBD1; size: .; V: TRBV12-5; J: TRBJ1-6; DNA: TGTGCTAGTGGTTTAGGGGACAGCTACCCCCGGAGCTCCTATAATTCACCCCTCCACTTT; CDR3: CASGLGDSYPRSSYNSPLHF
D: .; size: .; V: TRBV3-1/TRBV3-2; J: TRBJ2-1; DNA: TGTGCCAGCAGCCGCGTGTGGGGCCCCTACAATGAGCAGTTCTTC; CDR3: CASSRVWGPYNEQFF
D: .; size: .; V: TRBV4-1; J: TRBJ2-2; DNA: TGCGCCAGCAGTCACGTCGCCCGGGGGAAGGGCACCGGGGAGCTGTTTTTT; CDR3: CASSHVARGKGTGELFF
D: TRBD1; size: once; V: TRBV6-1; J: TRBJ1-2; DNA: TGTGCCAGCAGTGAAGAGGGGGCGACCTATGGCTACACCTTC; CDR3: CASSEEGATYGYTF
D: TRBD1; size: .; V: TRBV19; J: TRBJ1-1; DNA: TGTGCCAGTAGTAGCCATAGAGGGGGCCTCACTGAAGCTTTCTTT; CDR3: CASSSHRGGLTEAFF
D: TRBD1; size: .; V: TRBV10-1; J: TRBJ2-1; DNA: TGCGCCAGCAGTGCGACAGGGAACGATGAGCAGTTCTTC; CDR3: CASSATGNDEQFF
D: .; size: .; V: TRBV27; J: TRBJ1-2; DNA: TGTGCCAGCAGTCTCCAGGGTCCGGGCTATGGCTACACCTTC; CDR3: CASSLQGPGYGYTF
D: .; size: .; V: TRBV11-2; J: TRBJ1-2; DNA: TGTGCCAGCAGGCGGGGGATAAACTATGGCTACACCTTC; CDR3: CASRRGINYGYTF
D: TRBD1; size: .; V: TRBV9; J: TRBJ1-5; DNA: TGTGCCAGCAGCGTAGGAGGGGGCAACAATCAGCCCCAGCATTTT; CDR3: CASSVGGGNNQPQHF
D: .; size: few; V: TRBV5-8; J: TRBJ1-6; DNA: TGTGCCAGCAGCTTCCGGGGTTCTAATTCACCCCTCCACTTT; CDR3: CASSFRGSNSPLHF
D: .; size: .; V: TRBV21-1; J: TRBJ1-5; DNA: TGTGCCAGCAGCAAGGAAGACAGGGGTTCGGCATTGCCCCAGCATTTT; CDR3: CASSKEDRGSALPQHF
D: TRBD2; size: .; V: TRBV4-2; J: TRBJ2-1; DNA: TGTGCCAGCAGCCAGCCCTGGACTAGCGGTTCCTACAATGAGCAGTTCTTC; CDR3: CASSQPWTSGSYNEQFF
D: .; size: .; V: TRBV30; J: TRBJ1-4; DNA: TGTGCCTGGAGTGTACGCGGGATTAATGAAAAACTGTTTTTT; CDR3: CAWSVRGINEKLFF
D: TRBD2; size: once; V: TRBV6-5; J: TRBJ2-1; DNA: TGTGCCAGCAGTCGGACTAGCGGGGTGGAGCAGTTCTTC; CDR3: CASSRTSGVEQFF
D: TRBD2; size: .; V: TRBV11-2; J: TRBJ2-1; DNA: TGTGCCAGCAGCCATAGCGGGGGAAATGAGCAGTTCTTC; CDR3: CASSHSGGNEQFF
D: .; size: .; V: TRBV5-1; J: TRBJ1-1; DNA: TGCGCCAGCAGCTTGGCCCGACGAGGGAACACTGAAGCTTTCTTT; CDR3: CASSLARRGNTEAFF